The rows below give T cell receptor beta chains drawn from one sample of a study of blood T cell repertoires in COVID-19. This table comes from immunoSEQ multiplex PCR, and its TCRdb copy is limited to in-frame clones, with some not included. This table has around 100,000 clones, roughly 85% appearing once. The sample was peripheral blood. Receptor source: a woman aged 70-85 years with acute or convalescent COVID-19. Each CDR3 is given with its conserved first and last residue. The D gene is left open where the match is weak. Only some rows state a clone size, as once, few, many or a class for expanded clones.

D gene	clone size	V gene	J gene	CDR3 protein	CDR3 DNA
TRBD1	few	TRBV19	TRBJ1-2	CASGTGTGPYGYTF	TGTGCCAGTGGAACCGGGACAGGGCCCTATGGCTACACCTTC
TRBD1	few	TRBV25-1	TRBJ1-4	CATLGQGNEKLFF	TGTGCCACCCTGGGACAGGGGAATGAAAAACTGTTTTTT
TRBD1	.	TRBV7-9	TRBJ1-4	CASSLTGTGAEKLFF	TGTGCCAGCAGCTTAACCGGGACAGGGGCTGAAAAACTGTTTTTT
.	.	TRBV29-1	TRBJ1-2	CSVVGPGMDGYTF	TGCAGCGTTGTAGGTCCGGGTATGGATGGCTACACCTTC
TRBD1	.	TRBV6-4	TRBJ1-6	CASSPGQNSPLHF	TGTGCCAGCAGCCCGGGACAGAATTCACCCCTCCACTTT
.	large	TRBV9	TRBJ1-1	CASSPYVGSGGITEAFF	TGTGCCAGCAGCCCTTATGTGGGTAGCGGGGGCATCACTGAAGCTTTCTTT
TRBD2	.	TRBV7-3	TRBJ2-1	CASSRLAIDEQFF	TGTGCCAGCAGCCGACTAGCGATTGATGAGCAGTTCTTC
TRBD1	.	TRBV6-2/TRBV6-3	TRBJ2-3	CASTPDRATDTQYF	TGTGCCAGCACCCCGGACAGGGCCACAGATACGCAGTATTTT
TRBD1	once	TRBV4-1	TRBJ1-5	CASSQGQGAEYQPQHF	TGCGCCAGCAGCCAGGGACAGGGGGCAGAGTATCAGCCCCAGCATTTT
TRBD1	.	TRBV6-5	TRBJ1-2	CASGPLGQGAGYTF	TGTGCCAGCGGACCCCTAGGACAGGGGGCTGGCTACACCTTC